The 10 T cell receptor beta chains below were found in one sample sequenced in a study of cytomegalovirus exposure and HLA in healthy donors. The PCR was carried out with 60 Vbeta primers and 13 Jbeta primers. Sequencing used immunoSEQ multiplex PCR; TCRdb keeps in-frame clones, though not all of them. The sample consists of about 89,000 clones, approximately 86% of them appearing once. The specimen was PBMCs. The origin of the receptors is a man aged 25-45 years in good health and CMV-seropositive.

V gene TRBV7-9 combines with J gene TRBJ2-1; 9 bases are shared with TRBD2. The J segment lost 8 bases and the V segment lost 4 bases, leaving 9 bases of the junction unmatched. Per the germline V gene, CDR1 is SEHNR and CDR2 is FQNEAQ (reference sequence). The CDR3 sequence is 15 residues long. The CDR3 DNA is TGTGCCAGCAGCTACCCCGGGACTAGCCTGGATGAGCAGTTCTTC. It is translated as CASSYPGTSLDEQFF.

V is TRBV6-6 and J is TRBJ1-2; D possibly corresponds to TRBD1 (5 bases). The ends were cut back, 7 bases at V and 4 bases at J, with 22 bases in the middle. The CDR3 is 16 residues long. Looked up from germline, CDR1 is MNHNY and CDR2 is SVGAGI (reference sequence). The CDR3 nucleotides read TGTGCCAGCAACCAACAGGTGGTTAAAGGGTCCTATGGCTACACCTTC. Amino acid sequence: CASNQQVVKGSYGYTF.

The rearrangement uses TRBV2 and TRBJ2-7; D is uncertain. V lost 7 bases, J lost 3 bases, and 28 bases lay in between. CDR1 and CDR2 (germline): SNHLY, FYNNEI. The CDR3 contains 18 residues. CDR3 DNA: TGTGCCAGCACCTTCCCATCAGGTAATCAAAGGTCGAACTACGAGCAGTACTTC. It translates to CASTFPSGNQRSNYEQYF.

The chain uses TRBV6-1 and TRBJ2-6, with D possibly TRBD2 on 6 matching bases. The CDR3 contains 16 residues. The V gene lost 2 bases and the J gene lost 2 bases, with 10 bases spanning the gap. Germline V gene sequence: CDR1 MNHNS, CDR2 SASEGT. CDR3: CASSERGTAGANVLTF. In DNA, the CDR3 is TGTGCCAGCAGTGAACGCGGGACGGCTGGGGCCAACGTCCTGACTTTC.

The V call is TRBV4-1, the J call TRBJ1-5; TRBD1 is a possible D gene (6 bases). Between the trimmed V and J ends, which lost 4 bases and 1 base, there was a span of 11 bases. Germline assignment: CDR1 MGHRA and CDR2 YSYEKL. The CDR3 has 15 amino acids. The chain's CDR3 is CASSLIGQSNQPQHF. DNA for the CDR3: TGCGCCAGCAGCCTAATCGGACAGAGCAATCAGCCCCAGCATTTT.

The chain uses TRBV28 and TRBJ2-7; 11 bases agree with TRBD2. This CDR3 contains 14 residues. Looked up from germline, CDR1 is MDHEN and CDR2 is SYDVKM. Losses at the gene ends were 4 bases for V and 4 bases for J; bases not matched to a gene: 3. The CDR3 DNA reads TGTGCCAGCAGTTGGCTAGCGGGAGGATACGAGCAGTACTTC. It yields the protein CASSWLAGGYEQYF.

The V call is TRBV4-1, the J call TRBJ2-5, with a possible D match to TRBD1 (7 bases). The length of the CDR3 is 17 residues. Germline V gives CDR1 MGHRA, CDR2 YSYEKL. The V gene lost 0 bases and the J gene lost 4 bases, with 18 bases spanning the gap. The CDR3 nucleotides are TGCGCCAGCAGCCAAGAACGAGGCAGGGGGGTTCGAGAGACCCAGTACTTC. This sequence encodes CASSQERGRGVRETQYF.

The rearrangement joins TRBV7-2 to TRBJ2-1; TRBD1 matches 11 bases. Germline lookup yields CDR1 SGHTA and CDR2 FQGNSA. V trimming: 3 bases; J trimming: 3 bases; junction bases outside the gene matches: 13. The CDR3 covers 19 residues. CDR3 in amino acids: CASSFPVKRGTGGYNEQFF. CDR3 in DNA: TGTGCCAGCAGCTTCCCAGTTAAACGGGGGACAGGGGGCTACAATGAGCAGTTCTTC.

This clone was found a few times. The genes are TRBV7-9 and TRBJ2-1; perhaps TRBD1 as D (5 bases). This CDR3 has 13 residues. Per germline, CDR1 SEHNR and CDR2 FQNEAQ (reference sequence). The V gene lost 8 bases and the J gene lost 8 bases, with 16 bases spanning the gap. CDR3 in amino acids: CASSPTDLHEQFF. The CDR3 region has the DNA TGTGCCAGCTCCCCGACAGACCTACATGAGCAGTTCTTC.

The chain is built from TRBV4-1 and TRBJ1-5; D gene ambiguous. Germline CDR1 is MGHRA and CDR2 is YSYEKL. V was trimmed by 0 bases and J by 7 bases, leaving 16 bases between them. This CDR3 comprises 16 residues. CDR3 amino acids: CASSQEGLRVGQPQHF. Here the CDR3 DNA reads TGCGCCAGCAGCCAAGAAGGACTGCGAGTCGGCCAGCCCCAGCATTTT.